The source of this T cell receptor (beta chain) is a study of T cells expressing NK-cell markers. At the level of the study: Cells sorted as CD3+CD56+NKG2C+, CD3+CD56+NKG2C- and CD3+CD56-NKG2C+ T cells supplied the TCR beta repertoires.

TCRdb re-called the 5' RACE reads and catalogs CDR3 proteins one per entry, DNA excluded. The specimen's table records about 400,000 distinct CDR3 sequences. The germline V gene has CDR1 LNHNV and CDR2 YYDKDF (reference sequence). This CDR3 region has 17 residues. Broader study findings: Dominant NKG2C+ clonotypes were found to form roughly 1.0-7.0% of CD8+ T cells in six donors. The CD3+CD56-NKG2C+ fraction of several donors was also led by these clonotypes. Specificity for HCMV among expanded NKG2C+ T cell clones was not established.

As concerns this clonotype: Antigen specificity is unknown.

The gene calls are TRBV15 and TRBJ2-1; absent DNA, TCRdb's TRBD2 call cannot be checked. Material for sequencing was blood T cells: a sorted CD56 or NKG2C T cell subset, CD4+ or CD8+ T cells, or bulk PBMC T cells (not recorded which). This clonotype was sampled from a woman aged 45-65 years in good health. CDR3 region: CATSTPGPSGDNNEQFF. The variable domain in full, completed from reference TRBV15 and TRBJ2-1, reads DAMVIQNPRYQVTQFGKPVTLSCSQTLNHNVMYWYQQKSSQAPKLLFHYYDKDFNNEADTPDNFQSRRPNTSFCFLDIRSPGLGDTAMYLCATSTPGPSGDNNEQFFGPGTRLTVL.